The 21 T cell receptor beta chains presented below share a single source sample, sequenced in a study of T cell responses to AZD1222 COVID-19 vaccine. TCRdb's copy holds only in-frame clones and misses some; the assay was immunoSEQ multiplex PCR. The profile shows about 160,000 clones, 85% to 95% of them singletons. The sample was peripheral blood, taken on day 0 of AZD1222 vaccination. The receptors were sampled from an adult in good health.

The chain carries TRBV4-1 and TRBJ1-1; a weak D match, TRBD1 (6 bases). This CDR3 is built from 19 residues. The V gene lost 2 bases and the J gene lost 5 bases, with 27 bases spanning the gap. In germline, CDR1 is MGHRA, CDR2 YSYEKL. The CDR3 sequence is CASSQHTGKRPPRETEAFF. The CDR3 nucleotides are TGCGCCAGCAGCCAACATACAGGGAAGCGCCCGCCAAGGGAGACTGAAGCTTTCTTT.

The gene calls are TRBV19 and TRBJ2-1; a possible D gene is TRBD2 (7 bases). The germline V gene has CDR1 LNHDA and CDR2 SQIVND (reference sequence). CDR3 length: 14 amino acids. V was trimmed by 7 bases and J by 8 bases, leaving 18 bases between them. DNA of the CDR3: TGTGCCAGTAATACGTGGGGGGGCAGCCATGAGCAGTTCTTC. It specifies CASNTWGGSHEQFF.

The rearrangement uses TRBV6-2 or TRBV6-3 and TRBJ1-2; D is unclear. The CDR3 covers 12 residues. Trimming cost V 5 bases and J 2 bases, with 6 bases left between them. Germline V gene lookup returns CDR1 MNHEY and CDR2 SVGEGT. The CDR3 here is CASSTANYGYTF. CDR3 DNA sequence: TGTGCCAGCAGTACAGCAAACTATGGCTACACCTTC.

The V call is TRBV7-2, the J call TRBJ2-1; D might be TRBD2 (6 bases). The CDR3 loop spans 14 amino acids. The germline V gene encodes CDR1 SGHTA and CDR2 FQGNSA. V lost 3 bases and J 0 bases, leaving 6 bases between the germline ends. This CDR3 is CASSLTSSYNEQFF. DNA of the CDR3: TGTGCCAGCAGCTTGACTAGCTCCTACAATGAGCAGTTCTTC. Full variable domain (missing parts from reference TRBV7-2 and TRBJ2-1): GAGVSQSPSNKVTEKGKDVELRCDPISGHTALYWYRQSLGQGLEFLIYFQGNSAPDKSGLPSDRFSAERTGGSVSTLTIQRTQQEDSAVYLCASSLTSSYNEQFFGPGTRLTVL.

The rearrangement uses TRBV6-5 and TRBJ2-7; D perhaps matches TRBD2 (6 bases). Between the trimmed V and J ends, which lost 0 bases and 0 bases, there was a span of 12 bases. This CDR3 is built from 16 residues. Germline V gene data show CDR1 as MNHEY and CDR2 as SVGAGI. The DNA for the CDR3 is TGTGCCAGCAGTTACTCGGGGGGACTGGGCTCCTACGAGCAGTACTTC. As protein: CASSYSGGLGSYEQYF.

CDR3 nucleotides: TGTGCCAGCAGTGAAGCAACAGGGGCCCTCTCCTACAATGAGCAGTTCTTC. This translates into CASSEATGALSYNEQFF. The genes are TRBV6-1 and TRBJ2-1; 7 bases match TRBD1. Germline assignment: CDR1 MNHNS and CDR2 SASEGT. This CDR3 spans 17 amino acids. V was pared by 0 bases and J by 0 bases, with 5 bases of the junction left unmatched.

V gene TRBV6-5 combines with J gene TRBJ2-5; 8 bases agree with TRBD1. Germline assignment: CDR1 MNHEY and CDR2 SVGAGI. J lost 3 bases, V lost 5 bases, and 8 bases had no gene match. CDR3 length: 15 residues. CDR3 sequence: CASSPGAGGKETQYF. In DNA, the CDR3 is TGTGCCAGCAGTCCGGGGGCAGGGGGCAAAGAGACCCAGTACTTC.

The chain links TRBV5-4 to TRBJ1-4; D unclear. CDR3 length equals 14 residues. V lost 3 bases and J 7 bases, leaving 13 bases between the germline ends. Germline CDR1 and CDR2: SGHNT and YYREEE (reference sequence). The CDR3: CASSYDPGGEKLFF. The DNA of the CDR3 is TGTGCCAGCAGCTACGACCCAGGAGGTGAAAAACTGTTTTTT. Complete variable domain (other parts from reference TRBV5-4 and TRBJ1-4): ETGVTQSPTHLIKTRGQQVTLRCSSQSGHNTVSWYQQALGQGPQFIFQYYREEENGRGNFPPRFSGLQFPNYSSELNVNALELDDSALYLCASSYDPGGEKLFFGSGTQLSVL.

The chain's CDR3 is CASSTQGAGEAFF. CDR3 nucleotide sequence: TGTGCCAGCAGCACACAGGGGGCGGGTGAAGCTTTCTTT. This chain connects TRBV7-9 to TRBJ1-1; TRBD1 aligns across 9 bases. This CDR3 has 13 residues. V dropped 5 bases and J dropped 7; count of bases not matched to a gene: 5. From germline, CDR1 is SEHNR and CDR2 FQNEAQ (reference sequence).

This CDR3 is CASRLLTSGGYEQFF. The CDR3 DNA follows: TGCGCCAGCAGACTCTTGACTAGCGGGGGCTATGAGCAGTTCTTC. The chain recombines TRBV5-1 with TRBJ2-1; 12 bases align to TRBD2. Germline V gene lookup returns CDR1 SGHRS and CDR2 YFSETQ. With V trimmed by 5 bases and J by 8 bases, 8 bases remained unmatched. The CDR3 is 15 amino acids.

The rearrangement links TRBV11-3 to TRBJ1-2, with TRBD1 identical over 7 bases. There are 15 residues in the CDR3. Germline V lookup: CDR1 SGHNT, CDR2 YENEEA. V dropped 5 bases and J dropped 4; count of bases not matched to a gene: 10. CDR3 bases: TGTGCCAGCAGCCCGACAGGGACCTCGGGCTATGGCTACACCTTC. Translation: CASSPTGTSGYGYTF.

The chain recombines TRBV6-5 with TRBJ2-3; D call uncertain. Between the trimmed V and J ends, which lost 5 bases and 2 bases, there was a span of 14 bases. The CDR3 contains 15 residues. Germline V gene lookup returns CDR1 MNHEY and CDR2 SVGAGI. CDR3 in amino acids: CASSPRSPTTDTQYF. The CDR3 region has the DNA TGTGCCAGCAGTCCGCGGTCCCCGACCACAGATACGCAGTATTTT.

This sequence joins TRBV7-9 and TRBJ1-3; TRBD1 matches at 7 bases. Losses at the gene ends were 5 bases for V and 0 bases for J; bases not matched to a gene: 4. The CDR3 consists of 15 residues. Germline V gene lookup returns CDR1 SEHNR and CDR2 FQNEAQ (reference sequence). The CDR3 is CASSRRDSSGNTIYF. The CDR3 DNA reads as TGTGCCAGCAGCCGCCGGGACAGCTCTGGAAACACCATATATTTT.

The chain carries TRBV29-1 and TRBJ1-1; D unclear. This CDR3 region has 14 residues. The germline V gene has CDR1 SQVTM and CDR2 ANQGSEA. Trimming removed 1 base from V and 0 bases from J, with 9 bases in between. The CDR3 loop reads CSVEGVLLNTEAFF. The CDR3 DNA follows: TGCAGCGTTGAAGGGGTACTACTGAACACTGAAGCTTTCTTT.

The gene calls are TRBV7-9 and TRBJ1-3; no firm D call. From germline, CDR1 is SEHNR and CDR2 FQNEAQ (reference sequence). Deletions cut 4 bases from V and 4 bases from J, with 2 bases between. The CDR3 is 11 amino acids. The CDR3 reads CASSSGNTIYF. The CDR3 nucleotides read TGTGCCAGCAGCTCCGGAAACACCATATATTTT.

This sequence joins TRBV5-1 and TRBJ1-1, with a possible D match to TRBD1 (5 bases). V was trimmed by 4 bases and J by 1 base, leaving 11 bases between them. Germline CDR1 reads SGHRS; CDR2 reads YFSETQ. CDR3 length: 14 residues. The DNA of the CDR3 is TGCGCCAGCAGCCCGGGCGACAGGAACACTGAAGCTTTCTTT. This encodes CASSPGDRNTEAFF.

With respect to this clone: Its ends do not fully match the called genes, so a read error is possible. J is TRBJ1-5 and V is TRBV3-1 (or the pseudogene TRBV3-2); no reliable D call. Germline V CDR1 and CDR2: LGHDT, YNNKEL (reference sequence). CDR3 size: 13 residues. The CDR3 DNA reads as TGTGCCAGCAGCCAAAGTTTAGGACCCCCTCAAGTTTTT. Protein sequence: CASSQSLGPPQVF.

The CDR3 loop is CASMRQASGANVLTF. The DNA of the CDR3 is TGTGCCAGTATGAGACAGGCCTCTGGGGCCAACGTCCTGACTTTC. The chain has TRBV19 and TRBJ2-6; TRBD1 is a possible D gene (6 bases). With 7 bases removed from V and 0 bases from J, the gap between germline ends came to 10 bases. Per germline, CDR1 LNHDA and CDR2 SQIVND (reference sequence). The CDR3 has 15 residues.

The chain combines TRBV28 with TRBJ2-7; 9 bases are a match to TRBD1. V gave up 3 bases and J gave up 7 bases; unmatched junction bases: 10. The CDR3 contains 15 residues. Germline V lookup: CDR1 MDHEN, CDR2 SYDVKM. The CDR3 DNA reads as TGTGCCAGCAGTTTGGCCGGGACAGGGTGGGAAGAGCAGTACTTC. Amino acid sequence: CASSLAGTGWEEQYF.

V gene TRBV24-1 combines with J gene TRBJ1-4; 7 bases fit TRBD1. The CDR3 contains 13 residues. V was pared by 9 bases and J by 2 bases, with 2 bases of the junction left unmatched. The germline V gene encodes CDR1 KGHDR and CDR2 SFDVKD. The CDR3 loop is CATPGQTNEKLFF. CDR3 coding DNA: TGTGCCACCCCGGGACAGACTAATGAAAAACTGTTTTTT.

This chain links TRBV4-1 with TRBJ1-4; no clear D gene. Germline lookup yields CDR1 MGHRA and CDR2 YSYEKL. Trimming removed 6 bases from V and 2 bases from J, with 7 bases in between. The CDR3 runs 13 residues. The CDR3 DNA is TGCGCCAGCAGTCAGCCGACTAATGAAAAACTGTTTTTT. Its protein is CASSQPTNEKLFF.